These 6 T cell receptor beta chains were sequenced from one sample in a study of response to subunit inactivated influenza vaccine. Via MiXCR, TCRdb re-called the RT-PCR reads, giving one row per CDR3 protein. The table has almost 250,000 distinct CDR3 sequences, 12% seen once. Sequencing used non-naive T cells sorted from PBMCs, obtained 14 to 15 days before vaccination. The receptors derive from a man in his forties or fifties who received an inactivated influenza vaccine.

The chain links TRBV11-2 to TRBJ1-2; the match to TRBD1 covers 7 bases. J was trimmed by 8 bases and V by 11 bases; bases with no gene match: 14. Germline V gene data show CDR1 as SGHAT and CDR2 as FQNNGV. This CDR3 has 13 residues. The CDR3 DNA follows: TGTGCCTCTAGGTCCGGGACAGCTGGCGGCTACACCTTC. Amino acid sequence: CASRSGTAGGYTF.

This clonotype was recorded a few times. The J gene is TRBJ2-5, the V gene TRBV7-2; D not resolved. This CDR3 spans 15 amino acids. V lost 1 base and J lost 5, with 14 bases in between. Germline assignment: CDR1 SGHTA and CDR2 FQGNSA. CDR3 protein: CASSLVPVSGETQYF. CDR3 DNA: TGTGCCAGCAGCTTAGTACCCGTATCGGGCGAGACCCAGTACTTC. Together with reference TRBV7-2 and TRBJ2-5, the CDR3 gives the full variable domain: GAGVSQSPSNKVTEKGKDVELRCDPISGHTALYWYRQSLGQGLEFLIYFQGNSAPDKSGLPSDRFSAERTGGSVSTLTIQRTQQEDSAVYLCASSLVPVSGETQYFGPGTRLLVL.

The genes are TRBV12-3 or TRBV12-4 and TRBJ2-7; 7 bases fit TRBD2. J gave up 2 bases and V 6 bases, and 7 bases lay outside the gene matches. The CDR3 has 14 residues. CDR3 in DNA: TGTGCCAGCAGCCCTCGGGAGGTGGCCTACGAGCAGTACTTC. As protein: CASSPREVAYEQYF.

This clonotype was counted between two and nine times. The gene calls are TRBV29-1 and TRBJ2-3; the match to TRBD2 covers 13 bases. V lost 6 bases and J lost 4; bases outside the gene matches: 7. This CDR3 is built from 15 residues. The V gene's germline CDR1 is SQVTM and CDR2 ANQGSEA. Here the CDR3 reads CSVEWTSGRSDTQYF. The CDR3 nucleotides read TGCAGCGTAGAATGGACTAGCGGGAGATCAGATACGCAGTATTTT.

This clonotype was recorded many times. V and J are TRBV12-3 or TRBV12-4 and TRBJ2-1; possibly TRBD2 for D (6 bases). This CDR3 is built from 16 residues. The ends were cut back, 7 bases at V and 5 bases at J, with 21 bases in the middle. The CDR3 nucleotides read TGTGCCAGCATTCCTTCGGTCCAGCGGGCCAACAATGAGCAGTTCTTC. Translation: CASIPSVQRANNEQFF.

This chain links TRBV12-3 or TRBV12-4 with TRBJ2-7; TRBD1 aligns across 10 bases. V lost 8 bases to trimming and J lost 5 bases; unmatched junction nucleotides: 12. The CDR3 extends over 15 amino acids. CDR3 coding DNA: TGTGCCAGCGGACCGCTCGGGACAGGGGACCACGAGCAGTACTTC. Translation: CASGPLGTGDHEQYF.